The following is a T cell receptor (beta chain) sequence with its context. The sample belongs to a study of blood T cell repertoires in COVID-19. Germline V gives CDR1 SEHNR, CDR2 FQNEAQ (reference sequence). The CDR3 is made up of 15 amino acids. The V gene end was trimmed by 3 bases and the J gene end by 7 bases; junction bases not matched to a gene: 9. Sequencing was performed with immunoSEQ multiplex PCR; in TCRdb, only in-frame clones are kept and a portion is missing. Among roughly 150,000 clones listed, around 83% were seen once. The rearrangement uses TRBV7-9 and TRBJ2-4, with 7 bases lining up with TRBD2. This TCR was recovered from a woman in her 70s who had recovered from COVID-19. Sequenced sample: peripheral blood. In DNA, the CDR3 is TGTGCCAGCAGCTTGGGGGGGAGCGCGTCGAACATTCAGTACTTC. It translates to CASSLGGSASNIQYF.